The 13 T cell receptor beta chains listed next were all sequenced from one sample in a study of vaccination and CD4 T cells after COVID-19. The treatment is: approximately 10-day PBMC culture with coronavirus spike peptide pools or control peptides (ViraFEST assay). The antigens these receptors bind are not known. Researchers used the Oncomine TCR Beta short-read assay to sequence DNA from cultured CD4+ T cells. MiXCR, applied by TCRdb to the PCR reads, yields one record per CDR3 protein. There are 13,000 to 15,000 distinct CDR3 sequences in the sample; more than 55% occur only once, and 15% to 20% lies in the top ten. Sequenced input: CD4+ T cells from blood, cultured in vitro. The receptors stem from a human donor who had recovered from COVID-19.

This clonotype has just one count. The chain couples TRBV6-1 to TRBJ1-5; D unclear. Germline V gene data show CDR1 as MNHNS and CDR2 as SASEGT. The CDR3 loop spans 16 amino acids. Trimming took 0 bases from V and 7 from J, leaving 16 bases between them. CDR3 residues: CASSEALGPLGQPQHF. CDR3 bases: TGTGCCAGCAGTGAAGCGCTTGGGCCACTGGGCCAGCCCCAGCATTTT.

This clonotype was recorded a few times. This chain links TRBV27 with TRBJ1-6, with D perhaps matching TRBD1 (6 bases). The CDR3 length is 16 residues. The V gene's germline CDR1 is MNHEY and CDR2 SMNVEV (reference sequence). V lost 2 bases, J lost 7 bases, and 15 bases lay in between. CDR3 DNA sequence: TGTGCCAGCAGTTTACAGGCAGGGGTCCAAAATTCACCCCTCCACTTT. Protein: CASSLQAGVQNSPLHF.

The V call is TRBV7-9, the J call TRBJ1-6; possibly TRBD1 for D (5 bases). The V gene lost 4 bases and the J gene lost 6 bases, with 10 bases spanning the gap. Germline V gene data show CDR1 as SEHNR and CDR2 as FQNEAQ (reference sequence). The CDR3 length is 14 residues. The CDR3: CASSSPGGNSPLHF. The CDR3 DNA is TGTGCCAGCAGCTCCCCTGGGGGTAATTCACCCCTCCACTTT.

V and J are TRBV28 and TRBJ1-5; D gene uncertain. V was trimmed by 3 bases and J by 6 bases, leaving 9 bases between them. Germline CDR1 reads MDHEN; CDR2 reads SYDVKM. CDR3 size: 13 residues. For the CDR3, the DNA is TGTGCCAGCAGTTTGACTGCCGGTCAGCCCCAGCATTTT. As protein: CASSLTAGQPQHF.

The chain combines TRBV14 with TRBJ1-6; D is ambiguous. Per the germline V gene, CDR1 is SGHDN and CDR2 is FVKESK. The germline V and J ends were trimmed by 3 bases and 0 bases, with 6 bases remaining between them. The length of the CDR3 is 15 residues. The CDR3 DNA reads as TGTGCCAGCAGCCACGAGAGCTCCTATAATTCACCCCTCCACTTT. Encoded protein: CASSHESSYNSPLHF.

The CDR3 sequence: CASSIASGYEQYF. DNA for the CDR3: TGTGCCAGTAGTATAGCAAGCGGCTACGAGCAGTACTTC. J is TRBJ2-7 and V is TRBV19; maybe TRBD2 (5 bases). Germline CDR1 and CDR2: LNHDA and SQIVND (reference sequence). Trimming took off 1 base at V and 3 bases at J, with 7 bases between the two ends. CDR3 length: 13 residues.

The CDR3 protein is CASGSGWSSTEAFF. For the CDR3, the DNA is TGTGCCAGCGGCTCGGGGTGGAGTAGCACTGAAGCTTTCTTT. This chain links TRBV27 with TRBJ1-1, with D uncertain. Trimming pared 8 bases from V and 4 bases from J, leaving 17 bases between. Germline lookup yields CDR1 MNHEY and CDR2 SMNVEV (reference sequence). The length of the CDR3 is 14 residues.

The V and J genes are TRBV12-3 or TRBV12-4 and TRBJ1-2; 7 nucleotides agree with TRBD1. The length of the CDR3 is 13 residues. J gave up 7 bases and V 4 bases, and 6 bases lay outside the gene matches. The DNA of the CDR3 is TGTGCCAGCAGTTCGACAGGGTTGGGTGGCTACACCTTC. It encodes CASSSTGLGGYTF.

This chain uses TRBV11-2 with TRBJ2-5; TRBD2 matches 13 bases. This CDR3 has 16 amino acids. J gave up 3 bases and V 5 bases, and 6 bases lay outside the gene matches. Germline V gene data show CDR1 as SGHAT and CDR2 as FQNNGV. The chain's CDR3 is CASSPTSGGTKETQYF. The CDR3 nucleotides are TGTGCCAGCAGCCCGACTAGCGGGGGGACCAAAGAGACCCAGTACTTC.

The rearrangement joins TRBV12-3 or TRBV12-4 to TRBJ2-2, with D perhaps TRBD1 (5 bases). Trimming took 5 bases from V and 1 from J, leaving 8 bases between them. The CDR3 consists of 14 residues. The CDR3 here is CASSADRNTGELFF. CDR3 nucleotides: TGTGCCAGCAGTGCCGACAGGAACACCGGGGAGCTGTTTTTT.

This rearrangement joins TRBV21-1 to TRBJ2-7; TRBD1, the table's D call, was not compared with the DNA. TRBV21-1 corresponds to a pseudogene. CDR3 size: 16 residues. The CDR3 sequence is CASSDRDRGDSYEQYF. The CDR3 region has the DNA TGTGCCAGCAGCGACCGGGACAGGGGCGACTCCTACGAGCAGTACTTC.

The chain is built from TRBV24-1 and TRBJ2-5; 8 nucleotides match TRBD2. CDR3 length: 14 residues. Germline CDR1 KGHDR, CDR2 SFDVKD. With 4 bases clipped from V and 7 bases from J, the junction kept 7 bases outside the gene matches. CDR3 DNA sequence: TGTGCCACCAGTGAGGGCGGGGGGTTGGCGACCCAGTACTTC. Amino acids: CATSEGGGLATQYF.

The J gene is TRBJ2-1, the V gene TRBV20-1; no firm D call. The V end was cut by 3 bases, the J end by 10 bases, with 16 bases between. CDR1 DFQATT and CDR2 SNEGSKA come from the germline V gene (reference sequence). CDR3 length: 13 residues. The chain's CDR3 is CSASGLTTGEQFF. As DNA, the CDR3 is TGCAGTGCTAGTGGTCTTACCACCGGGGAGCAGTTCTTC.